These T cell receptor beta chains were read from a single sample in a study of blood T cell repertoires in COVID-19. The repertoire was sequenced with immunoSEQ multiplex PCR; TCRdb's copy has only in-frame clones and lacks some. The table records 250,000 to 350,000 clones, about 86% of them present only once. The sequenced sample was peripheral blood. These receptors were obtained from a woman in her 30s who had recovered from COVID-19. Both conserved end residues are part of each CDR3. D genes are given only for firm matches. A clone size is listed for some rows: how often the clone was seen (once, few, many), or a class if it is expanded.

V gene,clone size,J gene,D gene,CDR3 DNA,CDR3 protein
TRBV11-1,.,TRBJ2-1,TRBD2,TGTGCCAGCAGCTTAGGGGGTTCGGGGACTAAACAGTTCTTC,CASSLGGSGTKQFF
TRBV5-6,.,TRBJ2-3,TRBD2,TGTGCCAGCAGCTCCCGGACTAGCGGGAGTGGCTCAGATACGCAGTATTTT,CASSSRTSGSGSDTQYF
TRBV3-1/TRBV3-2,.,TRBJ1-1,TRBD1,TGTGCCAGCAGTTACGGACAGGGGGGAAACACTGAAGCTTTCTTT,CASSYGQGGNTEAFF
TRBV27,once,TRBJ1-6,TRBD1,TGTGCCAGCAGCTATATCCGGGACAGGGGAAGTTCACCCCTCCACTTT,CASSYIRDRGSSPLHF
TRBV7-9,.,TRBJ1-1,.,TGTGCCAGCAGTCACTTATTAGGGGCGAGCACTGAAGCTTTCTTT,CASSHLLGASTEAFF
TRBV5-4,.,TRBJ2-3,TRBD2,TGTGCCAGCAGCCCGAAGCGGGAGATGGGCACAGATACGCAGTATTTT,CASSPKREMGTDTQYF
TRBV10-3,.,TRBJ2-2,TRBD2,TGTGCCATCAGTGTAGGATTAGCGGGAGGGCCTGGCGGGGAGCTGTTTTTT,CAISVGLAGGPGGELFF
TRBV2,.,TRBJ2-1,TRBD2,TGTGCCAGCACTATGGGACTAGCGGGGGGTCGCTGGGTCTTC,CASTMGLAGGRWVF
TRBV14,.,TRBJ1-2,TRBD1,TGTGCCAGCAGCCCACCTGAGGGGGCCCACGGCTACACCTTC,CASSPPEGAHGYTF
TRBV12-3/TRBV12-4,.,TRBJ2-7,.,TGTGCCAGCAGGGATACAGTTTCCTACGAGCAGTACTTC,CASRDTVSYEQYF
TRBV12-3/TRBV12-4,.,TRBJ1-2,.,TGTGCCAGCAGTTTATCCAGGGGCAAGGGCTACACCTTC,CASSLSRGKGYTF
TRBV4-3,.,TRBJ2-7,TRBD2,TGCGCCAGCAGCCAAGAACCGGGAGGCCGCTACGAGCAGTACTTC,CASSQEPGGRYEQYF
TRBV6-5,few,TRBJ2-1,.,TGTGCCAGCAAGCGGTACTACACACACAATGAGCAGTTCTTC,CASKRYYTHNEQFF
TRBV28,.,TRBJ2-7,TRBD2,TGTGCCAGCAGTTTATTCGTACTAGCGGGAGTAGTCGGGGGCGAGCAGTACTTC,CASSLFVLAGVVGGEQYF
TRBV12-3/TRBV12-4,once,TRBJ2-2,.,TGTGCCAGCAGTTTAGCGCCAGCCGGGGAGCTGTTTTTT,CASSLAPAGELFF
TRBV7-8,once,TRBJ1-4,.,TGTGCCAGCAGCTTAGTGCTGGGGCCGGGTAATGAAAAACTGTTTTTT,CASSLVLGPGNEKLFF
TRBV10-3,few,TRBJ1-2,TRBD1,TGTGCCATCCGGGACAGGGGCAATGGCTACACCTTC,CAIRDRGNGYTF
TRBV27,.,TRBJ2-7,TRBD2,TGTGCCAGCAGTTCGACTAGCGGAGTAACCTACGAGCAGTACTTC,CASSSTSGVTYEQYF
TRBV30,.,TRBJ2-1,TRBD2,TGTGCCAGGACCGGGACTAGCGGGGGGTACTACAATGAGCAGTTCTTC,CARTGTSGGYYNEQFF
TRBV5-1,.,TRBJ2-2,TRBD2,TGCGCCAGCAGCTTAGGACTAGCGGGAGCGGGGGAGCTGTTTTTT,CASSLGLAGAGELFF
TRBV7-9,once,TRBJ1-3,.,TGTGCCAGCAGCTTAGCGCAGGGATCTGGAAACACCATATATTTT,CASSLAQGSGNTIYF
TRBV14,.,TRBJ1-6,TRBD1,TGTGCCAGCAGCCCGACAGGGGGAGCAAATTCACCCCTCCACTTT,CASSPTGGANSPLHF
TRBV5-1,once,TRBJ1-5,.,TGCGCCAGCAGCCTAGACCAGGGGAATCAGCCCCAGCATTTT,CASSLDQGNQPQHF
TRBV2,.,TRBJ2-1,.,TGTGCCAGCAGGGAGTACGATGAGCAGTTCTTC,CASREYDEQFF
TRBV27,.,TRBJ2-7,.,TGTGCCACCCCGCGTTACGAGCAGTACTTC,CATPRYEQYF
TRBV3-1/TRBV3-2,.,TRBJ1-2,.,TGTGCCAGCAGCCAAGCCGGGGGAGATGGCTACACCTTC,CASSQAGGDGYTF
TRBV14,.,TRBJ2-7,.,TGTGCCAGCAGCCCCCTCGCGGGGCGCTACGAGCAGTACTTC,CASSPLAGRYEQYF
TRBV29-1,.,TRBJ2-2,TRBD1,TGCAGCGTTCAGTCCGGGGACAGGTCTTTCGGGGAGCTGTTTTTT,CSVQSGDRSFGELFF
TRBV6-5,.,TRBJ1-5,.,TGTGCCAGCAGCAGGAACCCCAATCAGCCCCAGCATTTT,CASSRNPNQPQHF
TRBV3-1/TRBV3-2,.,TRBJ2-1,.,TGTGCCAGCAGCCGCATAGCGGAGAGCTCCTACAATGAGCAGTTCTTC,CASSRIAESSYNEQFF
TRBV5-1,.,TRBJ1-3,.,TGCGCCAGCAGCTTGGTCGGGGGATCCGGAAACACCATATATTTT,CASSLVGGSGNTIYF
TRBV19,.,TRBJ1-5,.,TGTGCCAGTAGTATAGGGGCCGGATTCAATCAGCCCCAGCATTTT,CASSIGAGFNQPQHF
TRBV3-1/TRBV3-2,.,TRBJ1-3,.,TGTGCCAGCAGCCCCCGCTCTGGAAACACCATATATTTT,CASSPRSGNTIYF
TRBV28,.,TRBJ1-5,.,TGTGCCAGCAGTTTACCCCGGGGGGCCGACAATCAGCCCCAGCATTTT,CASSLPRGADNQPQHF
TRBV28,.,TRBJ2-7,TRBD2,TGTGCCAGCAGTTTATCATTGGGACTAATGATCTCCTACGAGCAGTACTTC,CASSLSLGLMISYEQYF
TRBV5-4,.,TRBJ2-3,.,TGTGCCAGCAGCTTGGAAGGGGCGAGAACCACAGATACGCAGTATTTT,CASSLEGARTTDTQYF
TRBV27,.,TRBJ1-1,.,TGTGCCAGCAGTCCCAATCCAATGAACACTGAAGCTTTCTTT,CASSPNPMNTEAFF
TRBV4-1,.,TRBJ1-1,TRBD1,TGCGCCAGCAGCCGCCCAGGGGGCCACACTGAAGCTTTCTTT,CASSRPGGHTEAFF